The rows below give T cell receptor beta chains drawn from one sample of a study of T cell therapy after organ transplantation. Assay used: immunoSEQ multiplex PCR; TCRdb lists only in-frame clones, some missing. The sample shows roughly 1,100 clones, about 37% of them seen only once. These receptors have no known antigen. Sequenced input: cultured CD8+ T cells. These receptor sequences come from a human patient who had received a solid organ transplant and had CMV disease. The graft donor may be the source of some T cells. Both conserved end residues are part of each CDR3. D genes are given only for firm matches. Not all rows give a size; the values are once, few, many and, for expanded clones, a class.

d_call	v_call	j_call	clone_size	cdr3_aa	cdr3_nt
.	TRBV5-1	TRBJ1-2	.	CASSLFGNYGYTF	TGCGCCAGCAGCTTGTTCGGTAACTATGGCTACACCTTC
.	TRBV4-3	TRBJ1-2	.	CASSQGDEENYGYTF	TGCGCCAGCAGCCAAGGAGATGAGGAGAACTATGGCTACACCTTC
.	TRBV28	TRBJ2-7	medium-sized	CASTPGGTESVEQYF	TGTGCCAGCACCCCGGGCGGGACAGAGTCTGTGGAGCAGTACTTC
TRBD1	TRBV4-3	TRBJ2-3	.	CASSLGTGGADTQYF	TGCGCCAGCAGCCTGGGGACAGGGGGCGCAGATACGCAGTATTTT
.	TRBV4-3	TRBJ1-3	large	CASSPDRLNTIYF	TGCGCCAGCAGCCCAGACAGACTAAACACCATATATTTT
.	TRBV4-3	TRBJ2-7	.	CASSQEVEVREQYF	TGCGCCAGCAGCCAAGAAGTCGAGGTTCGGGAGCAGTACTTC
.	TRBV6-5	TRBJ1-2	few	CASSYSSGAEYGYTF	TGTGCCAGCAGTTACTCGTCGGGGGCCGAGTATGGCTACACCTTC
TRBD1	TRBV6-5	TRBJ1-2	once	CASSYGAGGVYGYTF	TGTGCCAGCAGTTATGGGGCAGGGGGCGTCTATGGCTACACCTTC
.	TRBV4-3	TRBJ1-1	.	CASSQDILRVERGRSNTEAFF	TGCGCCAGCAGCCAAGATATATTGAGGGTCGAGAGGGGACGCTCGAACACTGAAGCTTTCTTT
TRBD1	TRBV6-1	TRBJ1-1	once	CASSWTGLNTEAFF	TGTGCCAGCAGTTGGACAGGGCTGAACACTGAAGCTTTCTTT
TRBD1	TRBV5-8	TRBJ2-1	once	CASSRTGWSYNEQFF	TGTGCCAGCAGTCGGACAGGGTGGTCCTACAATGAGCAGTTCTTC
TRBD2	TRBV4-1	TRBJ2-7	once	CASSQSPLGGGYEQYF	TGCGCCAGCAGCCAATCCCCTCTGGGCGGGGGATACGAGCAGTACTTC
.	TRBV28	TRBJ1-1	medium-sized	CASLRNTEAFF	TGTGCCAGCCTAAGGAACACTGAAGCTTTCTTT
.	TRBV28	TRBJ2-7	large	CASSLLLASYEQYF	TGTGCCAGCAGTTTACTCCTAGCTTCCTACGAGCAGTACTTC
.	TRBV4-3	TRBJ2-7	.	CASSQVGDFSYEQYF	TGCGCCAGCAGCCAAGTCGGGGACTTCTCCTACGAGCAGTACTTC
.	TRBV4-3	TRBJ2-2	.	CASSQESGNTGELFF	TGCGCCAGCAGCCAAGAGTCGGGGAACACCGGGGAGCTGTTTTTT
TRBD2	TRBV5-3	TRBJ2-3	.	CASSLGTSGTDTQYF	TGCGCCAGCAGCCTCGGGACTAGCGGAACAGATACGCAGTATTTT